This passage covers 22 T cell receptor beta chains from one sample sequenced in a study of response to subunit inactivated influenza vaccine. MiXCR was run by TCRdb on the RT-PCR reads, yielding one entry per CDR3 protein. This sample has approximately 530,000 distinct CDR3 sequences, with 7.2% found just once. Here the sequenced sample was PBMCs from blood, taken around 25 months after vaccination. The receptor set was obtained from a man aged 50-75 years who received an inactivated influenza vaccine.

This chain connects TRBV6-2 or TRBV6-3 to TRBJ2-3; no reliable D call. CDR1 is MNHEY, CDR2 SVGEGT, per germline. CDR3 size: 12 residues. The V gene lost 2 bases and the J gene lost 4 bases, with 4 bases spanning the gap. This chain's CDR3 is CASSYGPDTQYF. CDR3 DNA: TGTGCCAGCAGTTACGGGCCAGATACGCAGTATTTT.

This clonotype appeared a few times. The chain has TRBV7-2 and TRBJ2-7; 10 nucleotides align to TRBD2. Trimming took 5 bases from V and 2 from J; bases not matched to a gene: 6. The CDR3 is 15 residues long. The V gene's germline CDR1 is SGHTA and CDR2 FQGNSA. The CDR3 sequence is CASSVLLAGAYEQYF. CDR3 in DNA: TGTGCCAGCAGCGTACTCCTAGCGGGGGCCTACGAGCAGTACTTC.

This clonotype turned up a few times. The V call is TRBV27, the J call TRBJ1-1; D is ambiguous. The germline CDR1 and CDR2 sequences are MNHEY and SMNVEV (reference sequence). Trimming cost V 5 bases and J 0 bases, with 13 bases left between them. The CDR3 is made up of 15 amino acids. CDR3 region: CASSPQGNLNTEAFF. CDR3 nucleotides: TGTGCCAGCAGTCCCCAAGGGAATCTGAACACTGAAGCTTTCTTT.

The genes are TRBV29-1 and TRBJ2-1; tentative D call: TRBD2 (5 bases). V was shortened by 6 bases and J by 8 bases, with 14 bases between the two germline ends. The CDR3 runs to 12 residues. CDR1 and CDR2 from the germline V gene are SQVTM and ANQGSEA. In DNA form, the CDR3 reads TGCAGCGTGGAGAGGGTCGCCTATGAGCAGTTCTTC. This codes for CSVERVAYEQFF.

The CDR3: CASSITGGAEQFF. CDR3 in DNA: TGTGCCAGCAGCATTACAGGGGGTGCTGAGCAGTTCTTC. V is TRBV12-3 or TRBV12-4 and J is TRBJ2-1; 8 bases map to TRBD1. This CDR3 has 13 amino acids. J was trimmed by 9 bases and V by 6 bases; bases with no gene match: 7.

The DNA for the CDR3 is TGCGCCAGCAGCCAAGATATTACTTCTGAAGCTTTCTTT. Its translation: CASSQDITSEAFF. This chain joins TRBV4-1 and TRBJ1-1; D is unresolved. The CDR3 length is 13 residues. The V gene lost 0 bases and the J gene lost 6 bases, with 8 bases spanning the gap. Per the germline V gene, CDR1 is MGHRA and CDR2 is YSYEKL.

This clonotype has more than one count but fewer than ten. The genes are TRBV20-1 and TRBJ1-2; no definite D call. Germline CDR1 DFQATT, CDR2 SNEGSKA (reference sequence). Trimming removed 1 base from V and 2 bases from J, with 8 bases in between. CDR3 length equals 13 residues. The CDR3 region has the DNA TGCAGTGCTAGAGCCCGGCCGAACTATGGCTACACCTTC. The encoded protein is CSARARPNYGYTF.

In this sample, this clonotype turned up many times. V usage is TRBV9 and J usage is TRBJ2-1; 11 bases are a match to TRBD2. This CDR3 spans 16 amino acids. V lost 0 bases, J lost 5 bases, and 4 bases stayed unmatched. The germline V gene encodes CDR1 SGDLS and CDR2 YYNGEE. The chain's CDR3 is CASSVELAGAHNEQFF. CDR3 coding DNA: TGTGCCAGCAGCGTAGAACTAGCGGGGGCACACAATGAGCAGTTCTTC.

This clonotype has a count of ten or more. The CDR3 region is CATSERTATGELFF. The CDR3 nucleotides read TGTGCCACCAGTGAGCGGACGGCCACCGGGGAGCTGTTTTTT. The chain has TRBV24-1 and TRBJ2-2, with no clear D. The germline CDR1 and CDR2 sequences are KGHDR and SFDVKD. The V and J ends lost 4 bases and 4 bases respectively, with 9 bases between them. The CDR3 is 14 residues long.

Ten or more counts support this clonotype. CDR3 in amino acids: CASSVSGLTYNEQFF. CDR3 DNA: TGCGCCAGCAGCGTAAGCGGGCTTACCTACAATGAGCAGTTCTTC. The chain employs TRBV5-1 and TRBJ2-1, with D possibly TRBD2 on 6 matching bases. Between the trimmed V and J ends, which lost 4 bases and 2 bases, there was a span of 13 bases. The CDR3 sequence is 15 residues long. Germline values: CDR1 SGHRS, CDR2 YFSETQ.

V usage is TRBV5-1 and J usage is TRBJ2-7, with D perhaps matching TRBD1 or TRBD2 (5 bases each). The CDR3 contains 15 residues. Trimming stripped 1 base from V and 3 bases from J, with 14 bases between. Per the germline V gene, CDR1 is SGHRS and CDR2 is YFSETQ. The CDR3 region is CASSLRGSKFYEQYF. CDR3 nucleotide sequence: TGCGCCAGCAGCTTGCGGGGCAGTAAATTCTACGAGCAGTACTTC.

The chain recombines TRBV20-1 with TRBJ1-3; D is ambiguous. V was cut by 6 bases and J by 1 base, with 10 bases left in between. The CDR3 contains 13 residues. CDR1 DFQATT and CDR2 SNEGSKA come from the germline V gene (reference sequence). The chain's CDR3 is CSALKLSGNTIYF. CDR3 bases: TGCAGTGCACTCAAACTATCTGGAAACACCATATATTTT.

There are a few counts of this clonotype. The chain links TRBV3-1 to TRBJ2-3; the match to TRBD2 covers 7 bases. Germline CDR1 and CDR2: LGHDT and YNNKEL (reference sequence). This CDR3 spans 15 amino acids. V dropped 6 bases and J dropped 3; count of bases not matched to a gene: 9. The CDR3 nucleotides are TGTGCCAGCAGACAAACCGGGACTATAACAGATACGCAGTATTTT. Protein sequence: CASRQTGTITDTQYF.

The chain is built from TRBV5-6 and TRBJ1-1; TRBD1 might be the D (5 bases). Germline lookup yields CDR1 SGHDT and CDR2 YYEEEE. The ends were cut back, 6 bases at V and 0 bases at J, with 15 bases in the middle. The length of the CDR3 is 15 residues. The CDR3 DNA follows: TGTGCCAGCAACGGCAATGCAGGGCTGAACACTGAAGCTTTCTTT. Its protein is CASNGNAGLNTEAFF.

Regarding this clonotype: The junction and the germline gene differ at one end; a read error may be behind it. The V call is TRBV4-3, the J call TRBJ2-3, with 9 bases lining up with TRBD2. In germline, CDR1 is LGHNA, CDR2 YSLEER. The CDR3 totals 18 residues. For the CDR3, the DNA is TGCGCCAGCAGCAAAGAAACCAGCGGGGGGACATTCACAGATACGCAGTATTTT. Protein product: CASSKETSGGTFTDTQYF.

This clonotype was detected only a few times. The chain carries TRBV7-9 and TRBJ1-4; 7 bases map to TRBD1. The CDR3 contains 15 residues. CDR1 SEHNR and CDR2 FQNEAQ come from the germline V gene (reference sequence). The V gene end was trimmed by 5 bases and the J gene end by 7 bases; junction bases not matched to a gene: 10. The DNA for the CDR3 is TGTGCCAGCAGCGGGCAGACAGGGAGACCTGAAAAACTGTTTTTT. Translated: CASSGQTGRPEKLFF.

This clonotype was observed many times. The chain uses TRBV4-2 and TRBJ1-2; 7 bases match TRBD1. The CDR3 runs to 15 residues. V gave up 0 bases and J gave up 3 bases; unmatched junction bases: 4. CDR1 and CDR2 from the germline V gene are LGHNA and YNFKEQ. CDR3 bases: TGTGCCAGCAGCCAAGACATAGGGACAGACTATGGCTACACCTTC. Translating gives CASSQDIGTDYGYTF.

This clonotype was counted many times. This chain connects TRBV7-9 to TRBJ1-1, with 7 positions matching TRBD1. V shed 4 bases, J shed 3 bases, and the junction held 5 bases outside the gene matches. There are 14 residues in the CDR3. Germline values: CDR1 SEHNR, CDR2 FQNEAQ (reference sequence). The CDR3 sequence is CASSSNRGYTEAFF. The CDR3 nucleotides read TGTGCCAGCAGCTCTAACAGGGGATACACTGAAGCTTTCTTT.

This clonotype was counted many times. The rearrangement uses TRBV7-6 and TRBJ2-5, with D perhaps matching TRBD2 (5 bases). Trimming took off 6 bases at V and 5 bases at J, with 13 bases between the two ends. The CDR3 is 13 residues long. Germline V gives CDR1 SGHVS, CDR2 FNYEAQ. CDR3 protein: CASSSTPGETQYF. The DNA for the CDR3 is TGTGCCAGCAGTTCAACCCCGGGGGAGACCCAGTACTTC. Looking up the rest from reference TRBV7-6 and TRBJ2-5 gives the full variable domain: GAGVSQSPRYKVTKRGQDVALRCDPISGHVSLYWYRQALGQGPEFLTYFNYEAQQDKSGLPNDRFSAERPEGSISTLTIQRTEQRDSAMYRCASSSTPGETQYFGPGTRLLVL.

In this sample, this clonotype turned up a few times. The CDR3, as DNA: TGTGCCAGCAGCCAGACTAGCAGAGCCCAAGAGACCCAGTACTTC. Amino acid sequence: CASSQTSRAQETQYF. V usage is TRBV5-4 and J usage is TRBJ2-5, with 7 bases matching TRBD2. After removal of 4 bases from V and 1 base from J, the junction contained 7 bases not matched to a gene. Germline CDR1 and CDR2: SGHNT and YYREEE (reference sequence). The CDR3 totals 15 residues.

This clonotype has only a few counts. This sequence joins TRBV4-1 and TRBJ1-6, with D perhaps TRBD1 (5 bases). The germline CDR1 and CDR2 sequences are MGHRA and YSYEKL. This CDR3 is built from 16 residues. V lost 0 bases and J 3 bases, leaving 9 bases between the germline ends. DNA for the CDR3: TGCGCCAGCAGCCAAGAAGAGGGGTTCTATAATTCACCCCTCCACTTT. Amino acid sequence: CASSQEEGFYNSPLHF.

This clonotype came up a few times. The chain uses TRBV20-1 and TRBJ2-6, with D hard to call. The germline CDR1 and CDR2 sequences are DFQATT and SNEGSKA (reference sequence). The germline V and J ends were trimmed by 1 base and 2 bases, with 12 bases remaining between them. CDR3 size: 16 residues. In DNA, the CDR3 is TGCAGTGCTAGAGTGCGTACGAGACCTGGGGCCAACGTCCTGACTTTC. It specifies CSARVRTRPGANVLTF.